This T cell receptor (beta chain) originates from a study of CD8+CD57+ T cells in acquired aplastic anemia. About the research overall: Sorted CD4+ and CD8+ cells yielded DNA averaging around 3.2 ug.

Using genomic DNA as the template, TCR beta VDJ and CDR3 profiling was carried out. Via MiXCR, TCRdb re-called the reads, giving one row per CDR3 protein. This repertoire shows about 180,000 distinct CDR3 sequences, 40% to 55% found once; its top ten account for under 3%. Study conclusions and caveats: Levels of CD8+ Simpson's diversity were not significantly distinct in patients versus controls. The study identified almost 30 CD8+ CDR3 sequences shared by patients and controls.

Germline V gene data show CDR1 as MNHEY and CDR2 as SVGAGI. This CDR3 contains 15 residues. Deletions cut 1 base from V and 0 bases from J, with 8 bases between. This clonotype came up many times. Its target is unknown. Source material: sorted CD4+, CD8+, or CD8+CD57+ T cells (not recorded which) from PBMCs. The gene calls are TRBV6-5 and TRBJ2-3, with D unclear. The clonotype comes from a human donor in good health. The CDR3 DNA is TGTGCCAGCAGTTACTATAGCAAGAGCACAGATACGCAGTATTTT. Translated, it gives CASSYYSKSTDTQYF.